This TCR beta chain was recovered during a study of shared clonotypes between healthy human individuals. Study-wide results and limits: Non-shared clonotypes displayed generation probabilities falling below those of clonotypes present in all four donors. Although depth was large, rarefaction showed that sequencing of the sorted subsets was incomplete.

As defined, naive CD8 cells were CD45RO-negative and positively selected for CCR7, with terminally differentiated effector memory CD45RA+ cells excluded. Measured with immunoSEQ multiplex PCR; TCRdb has only the in-frame clones, and not every one. In the table there are about 680,000 clones, around 92% of which are singletons. This clone was observed a single time. Antigen: not known. Germline CDR1 and CDR2: MNHEY and SMNVEV (reference sequence). V was shortened by 2 bases and J by 4 bases, with 11 bases between the two germline ends. This CDR3 region has 14 residues. The chain links TRBV27 to TRBJ1-1, with D perhaps matching TRBD1 (5 bases). This receptor was obtained from a man under 40 in good health. Sequencing was done on a sample of naive CD8+ T cells sorted from blood. The CDR3 coding sequence is TGTGCCAGCAGTTTAAATCGGGGGTCCACTGAAGCTTTCTTT. It encodes CASSLNRGSTEAFF.